This T cell receptor beta chain was sequenced in a study of T cells in localized non-small cell lung cancer. With V trimmed by 0 bases and J by 0 bases, 3 bases remained unmatched. The CDR3 covers 16 residues. Germline lookup yields CDR1 SGHRS and CDR2 YFSETQ. TCRdb's copy holds only in-frame clones and misses some; the assay was immunoSEQ multiplex PCR. The sample includes about 70,000 clones, roughly 90% of them seen just once. Study results and limitations: Uninvolved adjacent lung had more T cell clonality than any other tissue, topping tumor.

Comment on this clone: What it recognizes is unknown.

The material was peripheral blood, obtained before any cancer treatment. The TCR originated in a male donor at least 60 years old with stage III squamous cell lung carcinoma. The V call is TRBV5-1, the J call TRBJ2-1, with 7 bases fitting TRBD1. The DNA for the CDR3 is TGCGCCAGCAGCTTGGGGGACAGAGGCTCCTACAATGAGCAGTTCTTC. As protein: CASSLGDRGSYNEQFF.